This T cell receptor beta chain is from a study of identical twins' blood T cells. Overall study results and limits: Mainly, cloneset size products determined shared clonotypes, twins included. Out-of-frame TCRbeta clonotypes reportedly had markedly more similar V usage in twins than unrelated donors. Environmental influences on twin similarity could not be excluded.

This clonotype has ten or more counts. Its antigen is undetermined. TCRdb re-analysed the 5' RACE reads in MiXCR, keeping a single row per CDR3 protein. The table lists roughly 340,000 distinct CDR3 sequences, 28% of them singletons. The three twin pairs were reared together, likely meeting the same infections. The germline V and J ends were trimmed by 0 bases and 4 bases, with 14 bases remaining between them. The CDR3 is 16 amino acids. Germline V lookup: CDR1 SGDLS, CDR2 YYNGEE. The TCR sequence derives from a woman aged 18-55 years in good health. Sequenced sample: PBMCs. This sequence joins TRBV9 and TRBJ2-1, with D possibly TRBD1 on 5 matching bases. Here the CDR3 reads CASSVEGSVQYNEQFF. DNA for the CDR3: TGTGCCAGCAGCGTAGAGGGGTCGGTCCAATACAATGAGCAGTTCTTC.